These 13 T cell receptor beta chains came from one sample sequenced in a study of blood T cell repertoires in COVID-19. Sequenced by immunoSEQ multiplex PCR; TCRdb stores in-frame clones only, minus some. The repertoire holds under 200,000 clones, approximately 86% seen once, with under 0.65% in the top ten. The specimen was peripheral blood. These receptor sequences come from a man aged 55 to 70 with COVID-19, enrolled during active disease.

This clone was detected only a few times. The gene calls are TRBV6-8 and TRBJ1-5; 7 nucleotides match TRBD1. After removal of 6 bases from V and 5 bases from J, the junction contained 4 bases not matched to a gene. The germline CDR1 and CDR2 sequences are MNHGY and SAAAGT. The CDR3 contains 13 residues. As DNA, the CDR3 is TGTGCCAGCAGCGGGACAGAGGATCAGCCCCAGCATTTT. It translates to CASSGTEDQPQHF.

The chain carries TRBV5-4 and TRBJ2-7; tentative D call: TRBD1 (7 bases). V lost 0 bases and J 2 bases, leaving 12 bases between the germline ends. Germline values: CDR1 SGHNT, CDR2 YYREEE (reference sequence). The CDR3 is 15 residues long. For the CDR3, the DNA is TGTGCCAGCAGCTTGGGCGGGACAGCGGCCTACGAGCAGTACTTC. As protein: CASSLGGTAAYEQYF.

As concerns this clone: Germline is not matched at one junction end, which may reflect a read error. This chain joins TRBV11-2 and TRBJ2-1; possibly TRBD1 for D (5 bases). CDR1 and CDR2 from the germline V gene are SGHAT and FQNNGV. This CDR3 is built from 18 residues. This CDR3 is CTSNAPPRQGLSYNEQFF. The CDR3 DNA reads as TGTACCAGCAACGCCCCACCACGGCAGGGTCTCTCCTACAATGAGCAGTTCTTC.

V gene TRBV18 combines with J gene TRBJ1-1; D is undetermined. The CDR3 is 17 residues long. Germline V lookup: CDR1 KGHSH, CDR2 LQKENI. Trimming took 3 bases from V and 1 from J, leaving 18 bases between them. The CDR3 spells CASSPVQPGIGNTEAFF. The DNA of the CDR3 is TGTGCCAGCTCACCGGTACAACCCGGGATAGGGAACACTGAAGCTTTCTTT.

This clone was recorded only once. The chain links TRBV11-1 to TRBJ2-1; 7 positions match TRBD2. CDR3 length: 14 amino acids. V dropped 1 base and J dropped 10; count of bases not matched to a gene: 7. Per germline, CDR1 SGHAT and CDR2 FQDESV (reference sequence). The CDR3 DNA reads TGTGCCAGCAGCTTAGTGGGAGGGAGGGACGAGCAGTTCTTC. Amino acids: CASSLVGGRDEQFF. Full variable domain (remainder filled in from reference TRBV11-1 and TRBJ2-1): EAEVAQSPRYKITEKSQAVAFWCDPISGHATLYWYRQILGQGPELLVQFQDESVVDDSQLPKDRFSAERLKGVDSTLKIQPAELGDSAMYLCASSLVGGRDEQFFGPGTRLTVL.

This clone appeared once. The chain has TRBV6-2 or TRBV6-3 and TRBJ1-2; D unresolved. This CDR3 has 18 amino acids. Trimming shortened V by 2 bases and J by 2 bases, and 21 bases separated the two germline ends. In germline, CDR1 is MNHEY, CDR2 SVGEGT. CDR3 sequence (DNA): TGTGCCAGCAGTTACACCCTTAGAGGAAACGCCTTGAACTATGGCTACACCTTC. Its protein is CASSYTLRGNALNYGYTF.

The chain has TRBV20-1 and TRBJ1-5; maybe TRBD1 (5 bases). Germline V lookup: CDR1 DFQATT, CDR2 SNEGSKA (reference sequence). This CDR3 spans 13 amino acids. Trimming shortened V by 3 bases and J by 4 bases, and 10 bases separated the two germline ends. The CDR3 nucleotides read TGCAGTGCTAGTAGACAGCCTAATCAGCCCCAGCATTTT. The encoded protein is CSASRQPNQPQHF.

The chain employs TRBV7-8 and TRBJ2-3; 7 nucleotides line up with TRBD1. V was pared by 5 bases and J by 3 bases, with 2 bases of the junction left unmatched. CDR3 length equals 13 residues. Germline V lookup: CDR1 SGHVS, CDR2 FQNEAQ. CDR3 sequence (DNA): TGTGCCAGCAGCACGGGACAGACAGATACGCAGTATTTT. Its protein is CASSTGQTDTQYF.

The V gene is TRBV9, the J gene TRBJ1-2; D call uncertain. CDR1 is SGDLS and CDR2 is YYNGEE in the germline V gene. This CDR3 comprises 13 residues. Trimming shortened V by 4 bases and J by 7 bases, and 14 bases separated the two germline ends. CDR3 region: CASSTRDGFGYTF. CDR3 sequence (DNA): TGTGCCAGCAGCACACGAGACGGGTTTGGCTACACCTTC.

The genes are TRBV11-3 and TRBJ1-1; D might be TRBD1 (5 bases). V gave up 5 bases and J gave up 5 bases, with 21 bases separating them. Germline V gives CDR1 SGHNT, CDR2 YENEEA. The CDR3 consists of 16 residues. The CDR3 DNA is TGTGCCAGCAGCGCCCTGGGGGGTTTCGGTAATACTGAAGCTTTCTTT. Translation gives CASSALGGFGNTEAFF.

The chain uses TRBV5-4 and TRBJ2-3, with TRBD2 identical over 8 bases. Trimming at V came to 2 bases and at J to 3 bases, leaving 5 bases not matched to a gene. CDR1 and CDR2 (germline): SGHNT, YYREEE (reference sequence). The CDR3 extends over 15 amino acids. The CDR3 region is CASSLPGLETDTQYF. The CDR3 DNA reads as TGTGCCAGCAGCTTACCGGGACTAGAAACAGATACGCAGTATTTT. Using reference TRBV5-4 and TRBJ2-3 for the parts outside the CDR3, the full variable domain is ETGVTQSPTHLIKTRGQQVTLRCSSQSGHNTVSWYQQALGQGPQFIFQYYREEENGRGNFPPRFSGLQFPNYSSELNVNALELDDSALYLCASSLPGLETDTQYFGPGTRLTVL.

This rearrangement joins TRBV6-6 to TRBJ2-1, with 8 nucleotides matching TRBD2. V shed 5 bases and J 11 bases; nucleotides not matched to a gene: 17. This CDR3 region has 16 residues. CDR1 and CDR2 from the germline V gene are MNHNY and SVGAGI (reference sequence). CDR3 loop: CASSGWSSGELGKQFF. The CDR3 DNA reads as TGTGCCAGCAGTGGTTGGAGTAGCGGGGAACTCGGGAAGCAGTTCTTC.

The chain couples TRBV5-1 to TRBJ1-1; possibly TRBD1 for D (5 bases). Per the germline V gene, CDR1 is SGHRS and CDR2 is YFSETQ. The V end lost 3 bases, the J end lost 1 base, and 10 bases lay between the germline ends. The CDR3 is made up of 14 amino acids. This chain's CDR3 is CASSYTRENTEAFF. The CDR3 DNA is TGCGCCAGCAGCTACACCAGGGAGAACACTGAAGCTTTCTTT.